The clone carrying this T cell receptor beta chain was found a few times. TCRdb's copy holds only in-frame clones and misses some; the assay was immunoSEQ multiplex PCR. The sample consists of some 390,000 clones, 75% to 90% of them appearing once. This record belongs to a study of blood T cell repertoires in COVID-19. Study overall: Sites across the United States, Italy and Spain contributed samples from acute and convalescent COVID-19.

Patients from Seattle were sampled longitudinally, starting during active infection. CDR1 and CDR2 (germline): MDHEN, SYDVKM. CDR3 length: 14 residues. After removal of 6 bases from V and 5 bases from J, the junction contained 7 bases not matched to a gene. The gene calls are TRBV28 and TRBJ2-7, with 10 bases that match TRBD1. Sequencing was carried out using peripheral blood. This receptor was identified in a woman between 40 and 50 years old with COVID-19, enrolled during active disease. This CDR3 reads CASRASGTGDEQYF. The DNA for the CDR3 is TGTGCCAGCAGGGCCTCCGGGACAGGGGACGAGCAGTACTTC.